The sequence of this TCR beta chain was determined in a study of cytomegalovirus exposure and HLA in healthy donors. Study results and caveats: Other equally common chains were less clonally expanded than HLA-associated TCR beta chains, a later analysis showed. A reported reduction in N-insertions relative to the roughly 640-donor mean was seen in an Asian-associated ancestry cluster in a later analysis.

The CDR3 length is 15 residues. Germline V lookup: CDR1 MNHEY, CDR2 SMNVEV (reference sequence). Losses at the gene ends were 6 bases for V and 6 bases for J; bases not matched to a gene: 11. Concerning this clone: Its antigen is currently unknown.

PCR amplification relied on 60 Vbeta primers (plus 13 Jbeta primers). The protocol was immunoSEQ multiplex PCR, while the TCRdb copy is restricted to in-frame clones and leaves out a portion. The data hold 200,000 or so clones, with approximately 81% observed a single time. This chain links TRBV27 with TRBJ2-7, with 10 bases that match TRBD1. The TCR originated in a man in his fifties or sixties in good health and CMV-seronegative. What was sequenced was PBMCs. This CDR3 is CASRSLGTGEVEQYF. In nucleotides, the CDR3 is TGTGCCAGCAGATCCCTCGGGACAGGGGAGGTCGAGCAGTACTTC.